This entry is about one T cell receptor beta chain. Sequencing used immunoSEQ multiplex PCR; TCRdb keeps in-frame clones, though not all of them. The table shows tens of thousands of clones, with approximately 80% occurring only once. This sample was included in a study of blood T cell repertoires in COVID-19. CDR1 SGHRS and CDR2 YFSETQ come from the germline V gene. The CDR3 contains 14 residues. V lost 0 bases to trimming and J lost 2 bases, with 7 bases between them. Source material: peripheral blood. V gene TRBV5-1 combines with J gene TRBJ2-3, with a possible D match to TRBD1 (5 bases). This clonotype originated in a man older than 75 with acute or convalescent COVID-19. CDR3 nucleotide sequence: TGCGCCAGCAGCTTGGGGACAACCACAGATACGCAGTATTTT. Its translation is CASSLGTTTDTQYF.